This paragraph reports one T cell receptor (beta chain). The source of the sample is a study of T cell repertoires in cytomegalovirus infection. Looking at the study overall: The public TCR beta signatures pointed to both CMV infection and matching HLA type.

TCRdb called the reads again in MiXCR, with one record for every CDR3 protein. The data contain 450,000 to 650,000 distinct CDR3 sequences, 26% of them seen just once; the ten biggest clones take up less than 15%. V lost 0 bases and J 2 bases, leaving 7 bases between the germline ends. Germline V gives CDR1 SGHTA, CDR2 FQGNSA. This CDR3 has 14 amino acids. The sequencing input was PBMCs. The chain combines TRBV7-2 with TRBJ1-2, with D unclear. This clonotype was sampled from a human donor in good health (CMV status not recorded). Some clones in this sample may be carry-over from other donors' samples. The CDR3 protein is CASSLAAENYGYTF. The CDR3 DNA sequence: TGTGCCAGCAGCTTAGCGGCGGAAAACTATGGCTACACCTTC.